This entry lists 30 T cell receptor beta chains sequenced from one sample in a study of blood T cell repertoires in COVID-19. The method was immunoSEQ multiplex PCR; TCRdb's version includes in-frame clones alone and lacks a portion of them. The sample has fewer than 150,000 clones; roughly 79% are singletons. The sample was peripheral blood. These receptor sequences come from an elderly man with acute or convalescent COVID-19.

This clone was recorded a few times. The V call is TRBV19, the J call TRBJ1-1, with D possibly matching TRBD1 (5 bases). The CDR3 runs to 14 residues. CDR1 and CDR2 from the germline V gene are LNHDA and SQIVND (reference sequence). V was cut by 3 bases and J by 1 base, with 9 bases left in between. The CDR3 DNA is TGTGCCAGTAGTATCGGCAGGGAGAACACTGAAGCTTTCTTT. It encodes CASSIGRENTEAFF.

The chain couples TRBV7-9 to TRBJ2-2, with 9 bases lining up with TRBD1. CDR3 length equals 16 residues. After removal of 4 bases from V and 7 bases from J, the junction contained 10 bases not matched to a gene. Per germline, CDR1 SEHNR and CDR2 FQNEAQ (reference sequence). The CDR3 DNA reads as TGTGCCAGCAGCTCCGCCCGACAGGGGGGCATCGGGGAGCTGTTTTTT. This sequence encodes CASSSARQGGIGELFF.

The chain links TRBV6-5 to TRBJ2-7; the D is unclear. Trimming took off 6 bases at V and 0 bases at J, with 6 bases between the two ends. The CDR3 consists of 12 residues. Germline V gene data show CDR1 as MNHEY and CDR2 as SVGAGI. CDR3 region: CASRESSYEQYF. The CDR3 DNA follows: TGTGCCAGCAGGGAGAGCTCCTACGAGCAGTACTTC.

About this clone itself: Mismatch with germline at one junction end may stem from a read error. CDR3 in amino acids: CASSEGTANNIQYF. In DNA form, the CDR3 reads TGTGCCAGCAGTGAAGGGACAGCCAACAACATTCAGTACTTC. The V gene is TRBV6-1, the J gene TRBJ2-4, with a possible D match to TRBD1 (6 bases). This CDR3 is 14 amino acids long. Germline V gene sequence: CDR1 MNHNS, CDR2 SASEGT.

This clone was detected only once. The rearrangement joins TRBV4-1 to TRBJ2-7, with D hard to call. The CDR3 totals 15 residues. Germline CDR1 and CDR2: MGHRA and YSYEKL. Trimming stripped 1 base from V and 2 bases from J, with 12 bases between. Written as DNA, the CDR3 is TGCGCCAGCAGCCAAGGGTCCCTTAGTACCTACGAGCAGTACTTC. Translating it yields CASSQGSLSTYEQYF.

The V gene is TRBV28, the J gene TRBJ1-4; TRBD1 aligns across 8 bases. The CDR3 covers 15 residues. Per the germline V gene, CDR1 is MDHEN and CDR2 is SYDVKM. J was trimmed by 7 bases and V by 5 bases; bases with no gene match: 9. This CDR3 reads CASSTRDRTGEKLFF. CDR3 DNA: TGTGCCAGCAGTACCCGGGACAGGACGGGTGAAAAACTGTTTTTT.

Ten or more counts support this clone. The J gene is TRBJ2-1, the V gene TRBV19; TRBD2 aligns across 10 bases. CDR1 and CDR2 from the germline V gene are LNHDA and SQIVND (reference sequence). J was trimmed by 4 bases and V by 4 bases; bases with no gene match: 4. The CDR3 runs to 15 residues. The CDR3 sequence: CASSTGTSAYNEQFF. The CDR3 region has the DNA TGTGCCAGTAGTACCGGGACTAGCGCTTACAATGAGCAGTTCTTC.

CDR3 bases: TGCGCCAGCAGCCCCGTAGCGGGGGGCCTGAACACCGGGGAGCTGTTTTTT. As protein: CASSPVAGGLNTGELFF. This chain joins TRBV4-1 and TRBJ2-2, with TRBD2 matching 10 bases. The CDR3 runs 17 residues. After removal of 4 bases from V and 1 base from J, the junction contained 6 bases not matched to a gene. The germline V gene has CDR1 MGHRA and CDR2 YSYEKL.

The count of this clone is one. The chain uses TRBV4-3 and TRBJ2-7; 11 bases line up with TRBD2. The CDR3 spans 16 residues. Germline values: CDR1 LGHNA, CDR2 YSLEER. The J segment lost 4 bases and the V segment lost 0 bases, leaving 5 bases of the junction unmatched. In DNA, the CDR3 is TGCGCCAGCAGCCAAGATCTCCTAGCGGGGGGATACGAGCAGTACTTC. Translating gives CASSQDLLAGGYEQYF.

About this clone itself: One end of the junction fails to match germline, which may point to a read error. V is TRBV11-3 and J is TRBJ2-7; 7 nucleotides agree with TRBD2. CDR1 and CDR2 (germline): SGHNT, YENEEA. The CDR3 runs 12 residues. CDR3 sequence: CASSLDGGTDHF. In DNA, the CDR3 is TGTGCCAGCAGCTTAGACGGGGGGACCGACCACTTC. Full variable domain (rest looked up from reference TRBV11-3 and TRBJ2-7): EAGVVQSPRYKIIEKKQPVAFWCNPISGHNTLYWYLQNLGQGPELLIRYENEEAVDDSQLPKDRFSAERLKGVDSTLKIQPAELGDSAVYLCASSLDGGTDHFGPGTRLTVT.

This chain links TRBV5-4 with TRBJ2-7; 11 bases map to TRBD2. CDR3 length: 15 residues. The trim removed 4 bases at V and 4 bases at J, leaving 7 bases unmatched. Germline values: CDR1 SGHNT, CDR2 YYREEE (reference sequence). In DNA form, the CDR3 reads TGTGCCAGCAGCCTTAGCGGGGGGGCCCCATACGAGCAGTACTTC. It translates to CASSLSGGAPYEQYF.

Only one count was recorded for this clone. The CDR3 protein is CASSPPVALTDTQYF. CDR3 bases: TGTGCCAGCAGCCCCCCCGTGGCCCTCACAGATACGCAGTATTTT. The rearrangement links TRBV7-9 to TRBJ2-3; D is unresolved. Germline-derived CDR1 and CDR2 are SEHNR and FQNEAQ (reference sequence). This CDR3 contains 15 residues. Trimming took off 5 bases at V and 2 bases at J, with 14 bases between the two ends.

In this sample, this clone turned up once. The chain joins TRBV11-2 to TRBJ2-2, with D possibly being TRBD1 (6 bases). The CDR3 is made up of 15 amino acids. Per germline, CDR1 SGHAT and CDR2 FQNNGV. V was cut by 1 base and J by 6 bases, with 12 bases left in between. The CDR3 DNA sequence: TGTGCCAGCAGCTTAGCGGGTTCAGGGGCCGGGGAGCTGTTTTTT. Residues: CASSLAGSGAGELFF. The full variable domain, in which reference TRBV11-2 and TRBJ2-2 provide the parts outside the CDR3, is EAGVAQSPRYKIIEKRQSVAFWCNPISGHATLYWYQQILGQGPKLLIQFQNNGVVDDSQLPKDRFSAERLKGVDSTLKIQPAKLEDSAVYLCASSLAGSGAGELFFGEGSRLTVL.

This clone was detected only a few times. The junction shows a germline mismatch at one end, possibly a read error. The CDR3 sequence: CASSPTGTSGGGPLF. Here the CDR3 DNA reads TGTGCCAGCAGCCCGACCGGGACTAGCGGGGGGGGGCCTCTCTTC. The rearrangement joins TRBV7-2 to TRBJ2-1; TRBD2 matches at 16 bases. CDR1 is SGHTA, CDR2 FQGNSA, per germline. The CDR3 runs 15 residues.

The chain recombines TRBV4-1 with TRBJ1-5, with no clear D. The CDR3 consists of 14 residues. V gave up 4 bases and J gave up 4 bases, with 11 bases separating them. Germline V lookup: CDR1 MGHRA, CDR2 YSYEKL. The CDR3 nucleotides read TGCGCCAGCAGCCTAGCCTCGGGAAATCAGCCCCAGCATTTT. The encoded protein is CASSLASGNQPQHF.

V and J are TRBV7-9 and TRBJ1-1, with D unclear. V gave up 5 bases and J gave up 1 base, with 8 bases separating them. The CDR3 has 13 amino acids. Germline V gene lookup returns CDR1 SEHNR and CDR2 FQNEAQ (reference sequence). The chain's CDR3 is CASSHRENTEAFF. The CDR3 DNA follows: TGTGCCAGCAGCCACCGGGAGAACACTGAAGCTTTCTTT.

CDR3 loop: CATSRESAGYSNQPQHF. The CDR3 coding sequence is TGTGCCACCAGCAGAGAGTCGGCAGGATATAGCAATCAGCCCCAGCATTTT. This rearrangement joins TRBV15 to TRBJ1-5; no clear D. The germline V and J ends were trimmed by 0 bases and 0 bases, with 12 bases remaining between them. CDR1 and CDR2 from the germline V gene are LNHNV and YYDKDF (reference sequence). This CDR3 contains 17 residues.

The chain carries TRBV19 and TRBJ1-2, with D tentatively TRBD1 (5 bases). Germline loops: CDR1 LNHDA, CDR2 SQIVND (reference sequence). The CDR3 is made up of 14 amino acids. Trimming pared 2 bases from V and 7 bases from J, leaving 14 bases between. In DNA form, the CDR3 reads TGTGCCAGTAGTATATTAGGCTCAGGGATTGGCTACACCTTC. Its protein product is CASSILGSGIGYTF.

The CDR3 nucleotides are TGTGCCAGCAGCCCATCGGACAGGTTTCACGATGAGCAGTTCTTC. Encoded protein: CASSPSDRFHDEQFF. This chain connects TRBV7-3 to TRBJ2-1; 7 bases agree with TRBD1. This CDR3 contains 15 residues. The J segment lost 8 bases and the V segment lost 5 bases, leaving 12 bases of the junction unmatched. Germline V gene data show CDR1 as SGHTA and CDR2 as FQGTGA.

The V call is TRBV6-6, the J call TRBJ1-4, with 8 bases that match TRBD1. The ends lost 8 bases at V and 6 bases at J; junction bases unmatched: 5. The CDR3 is 13 amino acids. Germline V gene sequence: CDR1 MNHNY, CDR2 SVGAGI (reference sequence). CDR3 DNA sequence: TGTGCCAGCTGGACAGGGCAGTATGAAAAACTGTTTTTT. This sequence encodes CASWTGQYEKLFF.

The CDR3 region is CASSYEGGNQETQYF. CDR3 DNA sequence: TGTGCCAGCAGCTACGAAGGGGGAAACCAAGAGACCCAGTACTTC. V gene TRBV7-2 combines with J gene TRBJ2-5; weak D call: TRBD1 (6 bases). The V end lost 4 bases, the J end lost 0 bases, and 12 bases lay between the germline ends. CDR1 and CDR2 from the germline V gene are SGHTA and FQGNSA. The CDR3 loop spans 15 amino acids.

This clone has only a few counts. The genes are TRBV6-2 or TRBV6-3 and TRBJ2-5; 8 bases align to TRBD2. This CDR3 comprises 16 residues. V gave up 5 bases and J gave up 4 bases; unmatched junction bases: 12. Per germline, CDR1 MNHEY and CDR2 SVGEGT. The CDR3 nucleotides read TGTGCCAGCAGTCCCCGACGGGCGGGGGGCGGAGAGACCCAGTACTTC. The encoded protein is CASSPRRAGGGETQYF.

This clone has more than one count but fewer than ten. The genes are TRBV28 and TRBJ1-2; 9 positions match TRBD1. Looked up from germline, CDR1 is MDHEN and CDR2 is SYDVKM. The length of the CDR3 is 14 residues. V dropped 6 bases and J dropped 6; count of bases not matched to a gene: 8. This chain's CDR3 is CASRSPTGGDGYTF. DNA of the CDR3: TGTGCCAGCAGAAGCCCGACAGGGGGGGATGGCTACACCTTC.

The CDR3: CASSEAPLISYNEQFF. CDR3 coding DNA: TGTGCCAGCAGTGAAGCCCCACTTATATCCTACAATGAGCAGTTCTTC. The V call is TRBV6-1, the J call TRBJ2-1, with D uncertain. The CDR3 runs to 16 residues. The germline gives CDR1 MNHNS, CDR2 SASEGT. Trimming pared 0 bases from V and 1 base from J, leaving 10 bases between.

The genes are TRBV19 and TRBJ1-2; TRBD1 is a possible D gene (5 bases). The CDR3 extends over 16 amino acids. V was pared by 3 bases and J by 2 bases, with 16 bases between. CDR1 is LNHDA, CDR2 SQIVND, per germline (reference sequence). The CDR3 DNA follows: TGTGCCAGTAGTATTTCCCGGGGGATGAAGAACTATGGCTACACCTTC. Its protein product is CASSISRGMKNYGYTF.

This clone came up once. The J gene is TRBJ2-2, the V gene TRBV7-2, with D maybe TRBD2 (7 bases). This CDR3 contains 14 residues. From germline, CDR1 is SGHTA and CDR2 FQGNSA. The V and J ends lost 5 bases and 6 bases respectively, with 13 bases between them. The CDR3 region is CASSPRGAPGELFF. The CDR3 coding sequence is TGTGCCAGCAGCCCCCGGGGGGCCCCCGGGGAGCTGTTTTTT. Supplemented by reference TRBV7-2 and TRBJ2-2, the full variable domain reads GAGVSQSPSNKVTEKGKDVELRCDPISGHTALYWYRQSLGQGLEFLIYFQGNSAPDKSGLPSDRFSAERTGGSVSTLTIQRTQQEDSAVYLCASSPRGAPGELFFGEGSRLTVL.

CDR3 coding DNA: TGTGCCAGCAGCCTGGGACAGGGGGCGCGGGGCTACACCTTC. Its translation is CASSLGQGARGYTF. The V and J genes are TRBV9 and TRBJ1-2; 12 bases are a match to TRBD1. The length of the CDR3 is 14 residues. J lost 8 bases, V lost 4 bases, and 6 bases had no gene match. Germline loops: CDR1 SGDLS, CDR2 YYNGEE. The entire variable domain, with the rest obtained from reference TRBV9 and TRBJ1-2, is as follows: DSGVTQTPKHLITATGQRVTLRCSPRSGDLSVYWYQQSLDQGLQFLIQYYNGEERAKGNILERFSAQQFPDLHSELNLSSLELGDSALYFCASSLGQGARGYTFGSGTRLTVV.

The rearrangement links TRBV3-1 (or the pseudogene TRBV3-2) to TRBJ1-1; 7 bases agree with TRBD1. Germline V gene data show CDR1 as LGHDT and CDR2 as YNNKEL (reference sequence). Trimming at V came to 1 base and at J to 3 bases, leaving 17 bases not matched to a gene. This CDR3 has 19 residues. The CDR3 DNA reads as TGTGCCAGCAGCCAAGTGTGCAGGGGGAATCACTTCTGGTACACTGAAGCTTTCTTT. This sequence encodes CASSQVCRGNHFWYTEAFF.

This sequence joins TRBV5-1 and TRBJ2-1; the D gene is possibly TRBD1 (5 bases). CDR1 is SGHRS and CDR2 is YFSETQ in the germline V gene. The CDR3 is 14 residues long. V was trimmed by 3 bases and J by 0 bases, leaving 7 bases between them. CDR3 DNA: TGCGCCAGCAGCTACGACAGCTCCTACAATGAGCAGTTCTTC. Translated: CASSYDSSYNEQFF.

The J gene is TRBJ1-2, the V gene TRBV27, with D possibly TRBD1 on 6 matching bases. Trimming removed 2 bases from V and 2 bases from J, with 12 bases in between. The germline CDR1 and CDR2 sequences are MNHEY and SMNVEV (reference sequence). The CDR3 contains 15 residues. In nucleotides, the CDR3 is TGTGCCAGCAGTTTAGGCGGGGGACAAAACTATGGCTACACCTTC. It encodes CASSLGGGQNYGYTF.